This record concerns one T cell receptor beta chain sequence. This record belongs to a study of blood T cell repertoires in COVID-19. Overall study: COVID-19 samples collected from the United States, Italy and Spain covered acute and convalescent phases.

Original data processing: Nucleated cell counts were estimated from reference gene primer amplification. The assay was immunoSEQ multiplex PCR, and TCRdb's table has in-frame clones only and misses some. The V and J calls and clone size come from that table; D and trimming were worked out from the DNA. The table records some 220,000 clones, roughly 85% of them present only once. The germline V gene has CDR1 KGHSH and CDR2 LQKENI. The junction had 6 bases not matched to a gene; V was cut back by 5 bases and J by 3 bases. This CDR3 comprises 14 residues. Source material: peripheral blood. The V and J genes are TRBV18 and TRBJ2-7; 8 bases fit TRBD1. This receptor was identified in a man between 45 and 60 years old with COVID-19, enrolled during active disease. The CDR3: CASSTGTGGYEQYF. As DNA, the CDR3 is TGTGCCAGCTCAACCGGGACAGGCGGCTACGAGCAGTACTTC.